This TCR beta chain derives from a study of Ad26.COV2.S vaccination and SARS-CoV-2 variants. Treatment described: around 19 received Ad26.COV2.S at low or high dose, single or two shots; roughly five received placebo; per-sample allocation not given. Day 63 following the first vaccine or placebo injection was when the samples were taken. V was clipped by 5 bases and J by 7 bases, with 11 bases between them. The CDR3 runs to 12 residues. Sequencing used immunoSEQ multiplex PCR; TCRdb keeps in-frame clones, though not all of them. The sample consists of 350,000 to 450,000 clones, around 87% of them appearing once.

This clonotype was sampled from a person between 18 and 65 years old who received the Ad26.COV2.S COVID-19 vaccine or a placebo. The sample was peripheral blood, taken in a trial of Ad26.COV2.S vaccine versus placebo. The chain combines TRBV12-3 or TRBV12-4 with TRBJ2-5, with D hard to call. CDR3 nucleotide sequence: TGTGCCAGCAGTGAGGTCGTGGGGACCCAGTACTTC. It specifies CASSEVVGTQYF.